The clone carrying this TCR beta chain was counted only a few times. Its antigen remains unidentified. TCRdb fed the RACE reads into MiXCR, producing one record per CDR3 protein. The table includes 84,000 or so distinct CDR3 sequences, under 12% detected once. V lost 8 bases to trimming and J lost 4 bases, with 11 bases between them. CDR1 is SNHLY, CDR2 FYNNEI, per germline. The CDR3 runs to 12 residues. The time point was: patch test 1, 2 weeks after DPC sensitization. Treatment noted: therapeutic diphenylcyclopropenone sensitization with weekly scalp DPC. These data come from a study of human T cells and chemical hapten exposure. Overall study context: Patients, chiefly female, had alopecia areata, totalis or universalis. Small differences in pooled library volume mainly drove the variation in TCR yields per sample.

The study, taken as a whole, reports: Against controls, expanded TCRs gave rise to significantly more large CDR3 similarity clusters. TCRs above 1 in 1000 frequency did not change with DPC sensitization.

V and J are TRBV2 and TRBJ1-2; D not resolved. The receptor comes from a man between 40 and 49 years old with alopecia areata. Some clones in this sample may be carry-over from other donors' samples. The source material was whole blood, sampled in connection with sensitization to the hapten diphenylcyclopropenone (DPC). For the CDR3, the DNA is TGTGCCAGCGGCGGCAGTAGCTATGGCTACACCTTC. Its translation: CASGGSSYGYTF.